This T cell receptor beta chain emerged from a study of blood T cell repertoires in COVID-19. The CDR3 is made up of 15 amino acids. V lost 1 base to trimming and J lost 5 bases, with 12 bases between them. In germline, CDR1 is LGHDT, CDR2 YNNKEL (reference sequence). Per the original data handling: For nucleated cells, counts were estimated from reference gene primer amplification. Profiling relied on immunoSEQ multiplex PCR, and the TCRdb table lists in-frame clones only, not all of them. Clone size and V and J calls were adopted from that table, with D and trimming inferred from the DNA. The table has 300,000 to 350,000 clones, 80% to 90% seen once.

The rearrangement joins TRBV3-1 (or the pseudogene TRBV3-2) to TRBJ2-1; D perhaps matches TRBD2 (5 bases). Sequencing was carried out using PBMCs or T cells enriched from blood (not recorded which). The origin of this receptor is a woman aged 40 to 55 with acute COVID-19. The CDR3 sequence: CASSQGLAINNEQFF. CDR3 in DNA: TGTGCCAGCAGCCAAGGCCTAGCCATAAACAATGAGCAGTTCTTC.